The 14 T cell receptor beta chains below all came from one sample that was sequenced in a study of cytomegalovirus exposure and HLA in healthy donors (TCRdb year 2017). Receptor amplification or capture employed the immunoSEQ multiplex PCR assay. For the multiplex PCR, a mixture combining 60 forward primers for TCR Vbeta segments and 13 reverse primers for TCR Jbeta segments was used. TCRdb's version of the immuneACCESS table is confined to in-frame rearrangements and falls short of the full clone set. An unresolved V gene accounts for under half of the shortfall where checked; the remainder is of unknown origin. The sample table holds 50,000 or so clones, of which 81% were seen once. The top ten clones comprise approximately 2.3% of the sample. The specimen sequenced was PBMCs. The receptors stem from a boy younger than 18 in good health and CMV-seropositive.

Note on this clone: This likely stems from a read error, as it lies one base from a far larger clone. The chain couples TRBV27 to TRBJ1-5; a possible D gene is TRBD1 (5 bases). Germline assignment: CDR1 MNHEY and CDR2 SMNVEV (reference sequence). V shed 6 bases and J shed 5 bases, with 14 bases lying between them. The CDR3 runs to 14 residues. The CDR3 region has the DNA TGTGCCAGCAGCCCGTCTGCAGGGTATCAGCCCCAGCATTTT. This codes for CASSPSAGYQPQHF.

The chain combines TRBV7-6 with TRBJ2-5, with D perhaps matching TRBD2 (6 bases). The J call may be wrong; the DNA end is better matched by TRBJ2-7. The germline V gene encodes CDR1 SGHVS and CDR2 FNYEAQ. The CDR3 totals 15 residues. The CDR3 region has the DNA TGTGCCAGCAGCCAGACTCTCGGGAGCTCCTACGAGCAGTACTTC. Residues: CASSQTLGSSYEQYF.

This clone was observed a handful of times. V is TRBV2 and J is TRBJ2-5, with 9 bases that match TRBD2. Germline V gene data show CDR1 as SNHLY and CDR2 as FYNNEI. After removal of 7 bases from V and 5 bases from J, the junction contained 20 bases not matched to a gene. The CDR3 covers 18 residues. In DNA, the CDR3 is TGTGCCAGCAAAAAGGCGGGGGGGCCCGTTTCTTTCGCTGAGACCCAGTACTTC. Translation gives CASKKAGGPVSFAETQYF. Full variable domain (outside the CDR3, taken from reference TRBV2 and TRBJ2-5): EPEVTQTPSHQVTQMGQEVILRCVPISNHLYFYWYRQILGQKVEFLVSFYNNEISEKSEIFDDQFSVERPDGSNFTLKIRSTKLEDSAMYFCASKKAGGPVSFAETQYFGPGTRLLVL.

The J gene is TRBJ2-1, the V gene TRBV6-5; 12 bases agree with TRBD2. CDR3 length: 16 amino acids. Germline V gene sequence: CDR1 MNHEY, CDR2 SVGAGI. V shed 4 bases, J shed 2 bases, and the junction held 3 bases outside the gene matches. In nucleotides, the CDR3 is TGTGCCAGCAGTTCCCCTAGCGGGGGGGCCTACAATGAGCAGTTCTTC. It encodes CASSSPSGGAYNEQFF.

This chain uses TRBV7-2 with TRBJ2-7; a possible D gene is TRBD2 (6 bases). CDR3 size: 13 residues. Germline CDR1 reads SGHTA; CDR2 reads FQGNSA. Trimming took off 2 bases at V and 3 bases at J, with 8 bases between the two ends. This CDR3 reads CASSLMGGYEQYF. The CDR3 DNA reads as TGTGCCAGCAGCTTAATGGGGGGCTACGAGCAGTACTTC.

The table lists this clone with a count of one. V gene TRBV4-2 combines with J gene TRBJ1-1; the match to TRBD1 covers 8 bases. V was clipped by 2 bases and J by 5 bases; unmatched bases: 4. The CDR3 is made up of 14 amino acids. In germline, CDR1 is LGHNA, CDR2 YNFKEQ. The CDR3 bases are TGTGCCAGCAGCCAACTGGACAGGGAGACTGAAGCTTTCTTT. Translating it yields CASSQLDRETEAFF.

This clone has just a few counts. The chain couples TRBV19 to TRBJ2-7; 7 bases align to TRBD1. The CDR3 covers 14 residues. Per germline, CDR1 LNHDA and CDR2 SQIVND (reference sequence). The V segment lost 6 bases and the J segment 0 bases; nucleotides outside the gene matches: 5. The CDR3 DNA sequence: TGTGCCAGTAGCTTGACAGGGATCTCCTACGAGCAGTACTTC. Encoded protein: CASSLTGISYEQYF.

The chain links TRBV5-1 to TRBJ2-3; possibly TRBD2 for D (5 bases). The CDR3 spans 14 residues. The V gene lost 0 bases and the J gene lost 2 bases, with 7 bases spanning the gap. The germline V gene has CDR1 SGHRS and CDR2 YFSETQ. The CDR3 region is CASSLALDTDTQYF. For the CDR3, the DNA is TGCGCCAGCAGCTTGGCACTAGACACAGATACGCAGTATTTT.

The V call is TRBV2, the J call TRBJ2-1; 9 bases fit TRBD2. CDR3 length: 14 amino acids. Germline-derived CDR1 and CDR2 are SNHLY and FYNNEI. J gave up 9 bases and V 11 bases, and 14 bases lay outside the gene matches. CDR3 amino acids: CALIAGGRQAEQFF. The CDR3 region has the DNA TGTGCCCTGATCGCGGGGGGGCGTCAGGCTGAGCAGTTCTTC. The full variable domain, in which reference TRBV2 and TRBJ2-1 provide the parts outside the CDR3, is EPEVTQTPSHQVTQMGQEVILRCVPISNHLYFYWYRQILGQKVEFLVSFYNNEISEKSEIFDDQFSVERPDGSNFTLKIRSTKLEDSAMYFCALIAGGRQAEQFFGPGTRLTVL.

The chain combines TRBV9 with TRBJ1-1; 9 bases fit TRBD1. This CDR3 comprises 15 residues. The V gene's germline CDR1 is SGDLS and CDR2 YYNGEE. V trimming: 5 bases; J trimming: 4 bases; junction bases outside the gene matches: 9. CDR3: CASRAGTGFSTEAFF. The CDR3 region has the DNA TGTGCCAGCAGGGCCGGGACAGGGTTTTCCACTGAAGCTTTCTTT.

The V call is TRBV14, the J call TRBJ2-4, with 8 bases identical to TRBD2. V shed 0 bases and J 7 bases; nucleotides not matched to a gene: 2. From germline, CDR1 is SGHDN and CDR2 FVKESK. CDR3 length: 14 residues. CDR3 amino acids: CASSQDLAGNIQYF. The CDR3 DNA is TGTGCCAGCAGCCAAGATTTAGCGGGGAACATTCAGTACTTC.

The chain recombines TRBV10-2 with TRBJ2-1; possibly TRBD1 for D (5 bases). Germline V CDR1 and CDR2: WSHSY, SAAADI. The germline V and J ends were trimmed by 5 bases and 8 bases, with 10 bases remaining between them. CDR3 size: 12 residues. Written as DNA, the CDR3 is TGCGCCAGCAGTCGCAGGGTCCATGAGCAGTTCTTC. Its translation is CASSRRVHEQFF.

The chain is built from TRBV6-1 and TRBJ2-7, with TRBD1 as a possible D gene (6 bases). The V and J ends lost 7 bases and 2 bases respectively, with 9 bases between them. This CDR3 comprises 12 residues. From germline, CDR1 is MNHNS and CDR2 SASEGT. CDR3 DNA: TGTGCCAGCAAACAGGGTACCTACGAGCAGTACTTC. Its translation is CASKQGTYEQYF.

The chain carries TRBV19 and TRBJ2-7; no definite D call. V was pared by 7 bases and J by 1 base, with 5 bases between. The CDR3 has 11 amino acids. Looked up from germline, CDR1 is LNHDA and CDR2 is SQIVND (reference sequence). CDR3: CASNQSYEQYF. In nucleotides, the CDR3 is TGTGCCAGTAATCAGTCCTACGAGCAGTACTTC. The variable domain in full, with the rest retrieved from reference TRBV19 and TRBJ2-7, is DGGITQSPKYLFRKEGQNVTLSCEQNLNHDAMYWYRQDPGQGLRLIYYSQIVNDFQKGDIAEGYSVSREKKESFPLTVTSAQKNPTAFYLCASNQSYEQYFGPGTRLTVT.